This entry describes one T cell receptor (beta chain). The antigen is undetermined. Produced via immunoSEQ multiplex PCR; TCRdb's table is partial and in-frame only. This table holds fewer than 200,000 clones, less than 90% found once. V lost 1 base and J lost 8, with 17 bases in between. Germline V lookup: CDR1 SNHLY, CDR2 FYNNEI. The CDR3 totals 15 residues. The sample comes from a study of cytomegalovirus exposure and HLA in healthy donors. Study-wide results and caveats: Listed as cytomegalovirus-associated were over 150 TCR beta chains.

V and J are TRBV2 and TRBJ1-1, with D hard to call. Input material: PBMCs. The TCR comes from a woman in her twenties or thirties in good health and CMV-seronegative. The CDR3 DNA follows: TGTGCCAGCAGTGAAGTCCGGGTTTCTAGTGGGGAAGCTTTCTTT. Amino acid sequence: CASSEVRVSSGEAFF.